The following is a TCR beta chain sequence with its context. Its target is unknown. In the PCR, 60 Vbeta and 13 Jbeta primers were used. Here immunoSEQ multiplex PCR was the method, and the copy in TCRdb shows in-frame clones only, minus some. Of about 130,000 clones in the sample, 60% to 80% were seen once. This entry is derived from a study of cytomegalovirus exposure and HLA in healthy donors. Points from the study as a whole: Researchers counted 180 or so TCR beta chains as cytomegalovirus-associated. The authors considered a cluster of highly shared sequence variants likely to be a sequencing artifact.

Healthy individuals who donated bone marrow served as the donors. CDR1 and CDR2 (germline): SGHRS, YFSETQ. V shed 1 base and J 1 base; nucleotides not matched to a gene: 4. This CDR3 is built from 17 residues. The clonotype was recovered from a female donor in good health and CMV-seronegative. The sample was PBMCs. The chain has TRBV5-1 and TRBJ2-2, with 10 bases aligning to TRBD2. CDR3 nucleotides: TGCGCCAGCAGCTTGCCCCTAGCGGGAGAGAACACCGGGGAGCTGTTTTTT. It yields the protein CASSLPLAGENTGELFF.